This T cell receptor (beta chain) was profiled in a study of blood T cell repertoires in COVID-19. Across the whole study: Spain, Italy and the United States supplied samples that represented acute and convalescent COVID-19. In each case, the material was cDNA or gDNA derived from T cells, B-cell-depleted T cells, or PBMCs.

Clones were read by immunoSEQ multiplex PCR, and TCRdb kept only the in-frame ones, dropping some. This table has 310,000 or so clones, roughly 90% appearing once. Seattle's cohort entered during active infection and was followed longitudinally. The V end lost 0 bases, the J end lost 3 bases, and 11 bases lay between the germline ends. Germline loops: CDR1 LGHDT, CDR2 YNNKEL (reference sequence). This CDR3 region has 15 residues. The material sequenced was peripheral blood. This chain links TRBV3-1 (or the pseudogene TRBV3-2) with TRBJ2-5; D may be TRBD2 (5 bases). This receptor was taken from a woman in her 30s with COVID-19, enrolled during active disease. CDR3 in amino acids: CASSQDRGSEETQYF. CDR3 nucleotides: TGTGCCAGCAGCCAAGACCGGGGTAGCGAAGAGACCCAGTACTTC.